This T cell receptor (beta chain) is from a study of T cell clonotyping in hematopoietic cell transplantation. The time point here: recipient sample about 28 days before transplant, after cytoreduction. Clones were read by immunoSEQ multiplex PCR, and TCRdb kept only the in-frame ones, dropping some. The data show roughly 23,000 clones, with 90% seen just once and 3.7% held by the top ten. Sequencing was performed on peripheral blood mononuclear cells, taken before stem cell transplant. The sequence derives from a man younger than 35 with biphenotypic leukemia. Some clones in this sample may be carry-over from other donors' samples.

CDR3 nucleotide sequence: TGTGCCAGCAGTTACCTAGCGGGACAAGAGACCCAGTACTTC. Translated, it gives CASSYLAGQETQYF. The chain employs TRBV6-5 and TRBJ2-5, with 9 bases lining up with TRBD2. Looked up from germline, CDR1 is MNHEY and CDR2 is SVGAGI. Trimming took 2 bases from V and 2 from J; bases not matched to a gene: 0. The CDR3 extends over 14 amino acids.